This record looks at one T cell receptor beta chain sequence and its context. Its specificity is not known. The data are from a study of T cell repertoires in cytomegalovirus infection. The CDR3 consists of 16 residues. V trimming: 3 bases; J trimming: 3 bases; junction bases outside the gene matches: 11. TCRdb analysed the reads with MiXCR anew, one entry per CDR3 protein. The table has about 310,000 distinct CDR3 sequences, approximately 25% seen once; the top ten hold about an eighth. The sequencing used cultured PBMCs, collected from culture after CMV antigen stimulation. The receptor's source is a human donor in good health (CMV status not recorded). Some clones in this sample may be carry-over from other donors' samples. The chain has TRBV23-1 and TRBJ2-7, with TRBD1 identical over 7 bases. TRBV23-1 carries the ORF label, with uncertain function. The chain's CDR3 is CASSHGDRDSCYEQYV. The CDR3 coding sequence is TGCGCCAGCAGTCATGGGGACCGGGACAGCTGCTACGAGCAGTACGTC.